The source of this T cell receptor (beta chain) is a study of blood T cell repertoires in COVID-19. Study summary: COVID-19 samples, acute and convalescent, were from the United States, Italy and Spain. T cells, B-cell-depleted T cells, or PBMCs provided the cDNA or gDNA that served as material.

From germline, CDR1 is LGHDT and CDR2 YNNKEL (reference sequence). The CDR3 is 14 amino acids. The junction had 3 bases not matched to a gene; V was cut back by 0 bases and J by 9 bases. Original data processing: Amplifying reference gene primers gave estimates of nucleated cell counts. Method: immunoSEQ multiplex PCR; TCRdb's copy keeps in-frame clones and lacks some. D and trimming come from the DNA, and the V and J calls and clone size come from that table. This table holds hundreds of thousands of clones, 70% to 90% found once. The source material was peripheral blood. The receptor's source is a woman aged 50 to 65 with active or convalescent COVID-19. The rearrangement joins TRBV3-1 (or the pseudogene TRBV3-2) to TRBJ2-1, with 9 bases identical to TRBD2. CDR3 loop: CASSQDLAGSEQFF. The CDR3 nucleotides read TGTGCCAGCAGCCAAGATCTAGCGGGATCTGAGCAGTTCTTC.